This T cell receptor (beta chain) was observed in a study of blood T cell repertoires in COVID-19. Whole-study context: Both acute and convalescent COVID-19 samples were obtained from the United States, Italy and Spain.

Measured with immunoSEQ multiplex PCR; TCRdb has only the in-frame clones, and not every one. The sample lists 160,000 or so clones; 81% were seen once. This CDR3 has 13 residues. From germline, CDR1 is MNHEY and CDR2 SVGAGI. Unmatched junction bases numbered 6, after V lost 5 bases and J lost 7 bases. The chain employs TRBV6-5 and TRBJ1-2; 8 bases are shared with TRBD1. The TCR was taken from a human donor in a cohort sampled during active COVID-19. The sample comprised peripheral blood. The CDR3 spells CASSTTGVFGYTF. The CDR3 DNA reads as TGTGCCAGCAGTACGACAGGGGTCTTTGGCTACACCTTC.